This T cell receptor (beta chain) is drawn from a study of OX40 agonist ivuxolimab in advanced cancers. The germline V gene has CDR1 SGHRS and CDR2 YFSETQ. The CDR3 loop spans 15 amino acids. V shed 0 bases and J shed 1 base, with 8 bases lying between them. Clones were sequenced by immunoSEQ multiplex PCR, and TCRdb holds only the in-frame ones, with some missing. Altogether some 70,000 clones are present, around 84% being singletons, with the ten largest covering 0.9% to 1.4%. General study points: CD4+ and CD8+ blood T cells expanded clonally by week 6 at 0.1 to 3.0 mg/kg. Still undetermined is the antigen specificity of the expanded peripheral T cells.

Notes on this clone: Its antigen is as yet unknown.

Sequencing was performed on CD4+ or CD8+ T cells sorted from blood, taken in a trial of the OX40 agonist ivuxolimab. This sequence joins TRBV5-1 and TRBJ1-3; D is unresolved. The TCR sequence derives from an adult with an advanced solid tumor such as melanoma, head and neck, liver or kidney cancer. CDR3 region: CASSLGLSSGNTIYF. CDR3 DNA sequence: TGCGCCAGCAGCTTGGGCCTGTCTTCTGGAAACACCATATATTTT.